The sequence of this TCR beta chain was determined in a study of control samples from healthy donors and cancer patients. Measured with immunoSEQ multiplex PCR; TCRdb has only the in-frame clones, and not every one. The sample shows under 200,000 clones, nearly 96% of them seen only once. This CDR3 comprises 13 residues. CDR1 and CDR2 (germline): SNHLY, FYNNEI. The V gene lost 8 bases and the J gene lost 5 bases, with 14 bases spanning the gap. The sample was blood. This TCR was recovered from a woman aged 25 to 39 in good health. This chain uses TRBV2 with TRBJ2-3; no clear D gene. The CDR3 DNA reads TGTGCCAGCCAAAAAGGGCGAGTAGATACGCAGTATTTT. Translation: CASQKGRVDTQYF.